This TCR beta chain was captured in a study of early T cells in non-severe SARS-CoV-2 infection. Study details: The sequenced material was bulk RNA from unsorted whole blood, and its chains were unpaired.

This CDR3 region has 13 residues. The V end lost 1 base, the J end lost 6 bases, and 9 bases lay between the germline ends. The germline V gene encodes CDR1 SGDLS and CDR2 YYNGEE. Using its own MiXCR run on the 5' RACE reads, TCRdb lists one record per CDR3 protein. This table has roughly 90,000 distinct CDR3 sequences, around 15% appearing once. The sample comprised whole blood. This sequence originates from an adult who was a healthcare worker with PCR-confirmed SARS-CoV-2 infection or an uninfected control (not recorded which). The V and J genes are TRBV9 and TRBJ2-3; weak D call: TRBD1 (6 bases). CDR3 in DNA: TGTGCCAGCAGCGTAACGAGGGGGGATACGCAGTATTTT. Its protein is CASSVTRGDTQYF. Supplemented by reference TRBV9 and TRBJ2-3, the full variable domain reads DSGVTQTPKHLITATGQRVTLRCSPRSGDLSVYWYQQSLDQGLQFLIQYYNGEERAKGNILERFSAQQFPDLHSELNLSSLELGDSALYFCASSVTRGDTQYFGPGTRLTVL.